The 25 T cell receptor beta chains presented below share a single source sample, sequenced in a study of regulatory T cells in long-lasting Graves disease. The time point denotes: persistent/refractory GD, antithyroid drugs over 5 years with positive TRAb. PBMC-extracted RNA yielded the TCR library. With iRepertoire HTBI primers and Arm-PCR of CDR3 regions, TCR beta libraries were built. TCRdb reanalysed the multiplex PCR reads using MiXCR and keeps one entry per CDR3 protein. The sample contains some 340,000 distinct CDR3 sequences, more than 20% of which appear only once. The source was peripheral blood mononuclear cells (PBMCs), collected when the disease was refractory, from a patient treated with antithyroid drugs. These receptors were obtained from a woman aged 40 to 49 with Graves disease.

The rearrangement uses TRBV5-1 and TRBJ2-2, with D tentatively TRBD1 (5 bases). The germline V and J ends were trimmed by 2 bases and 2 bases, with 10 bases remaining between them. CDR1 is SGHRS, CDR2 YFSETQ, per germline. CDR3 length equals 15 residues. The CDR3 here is CASSFFDSNTGELFF. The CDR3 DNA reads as TGCGCCAGCAGCTTTTTCGACAGTAACACCGGGGAGCTGTTTTTT. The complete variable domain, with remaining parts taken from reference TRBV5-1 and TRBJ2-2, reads KAGVTQTPRYLIKTRGQQVTLSCSPISGHRSVSWYQQTPGQGLQFLFEYFSETQRNKGNFPGRFSGRQFSNSRSEMNVSTLELGDSALYLCASSFFDSNTGELFFGEGSRLTVL.

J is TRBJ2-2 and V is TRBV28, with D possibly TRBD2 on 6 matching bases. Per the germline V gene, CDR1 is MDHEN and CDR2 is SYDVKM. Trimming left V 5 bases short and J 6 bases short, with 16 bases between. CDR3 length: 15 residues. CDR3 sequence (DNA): TGTGCCAGCAGTAACCAGAGGGGAGGCTCCGGGGAGCTGTTTTTT. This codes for CASSNQRGGSGELFF.

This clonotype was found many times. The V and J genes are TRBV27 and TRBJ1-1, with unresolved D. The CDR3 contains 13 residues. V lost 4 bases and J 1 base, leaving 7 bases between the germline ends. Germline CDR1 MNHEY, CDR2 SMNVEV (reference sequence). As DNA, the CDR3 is TGTGCCAGCAGTTGGGTGGGGAACACTGAAGCTTTCTTT. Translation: CASSWVGNTEAFF.

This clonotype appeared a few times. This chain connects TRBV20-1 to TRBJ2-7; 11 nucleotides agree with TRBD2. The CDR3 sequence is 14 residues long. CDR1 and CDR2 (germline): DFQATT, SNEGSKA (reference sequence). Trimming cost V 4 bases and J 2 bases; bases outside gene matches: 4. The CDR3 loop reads CSAITSGSTYEQYF. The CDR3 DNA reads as TGCAGTGCTATCACTAGCGGGAGTACCTACGAGCAGTACTTC.

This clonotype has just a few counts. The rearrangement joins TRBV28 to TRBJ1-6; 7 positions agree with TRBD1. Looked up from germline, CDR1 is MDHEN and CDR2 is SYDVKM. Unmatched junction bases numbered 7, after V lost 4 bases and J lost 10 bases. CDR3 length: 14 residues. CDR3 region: CASSSYRGYSPLHF. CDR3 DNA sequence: TGTGCCAGCAGTTCATACAGGGGATACTCACCCCTCCACTTT.

Here the CDR3 DNA reads TGCAGTTCCGGCATCGACAAGCGGGAGGTGACTGGCACAGATACGCAGTATTTT. Translated: CSSGIDKREVTGTDTQYF. V is TRBV20-1 and J is TRBJ2-3; 9 bases match TRBD2. Germline V CDR1 and CDR2: DFQATT, SNEGSKA (reference sequence). The CDR3 covers 18 residues. Trimming cost V 8 bases and J 1 base; bases outside gene matches: 19.

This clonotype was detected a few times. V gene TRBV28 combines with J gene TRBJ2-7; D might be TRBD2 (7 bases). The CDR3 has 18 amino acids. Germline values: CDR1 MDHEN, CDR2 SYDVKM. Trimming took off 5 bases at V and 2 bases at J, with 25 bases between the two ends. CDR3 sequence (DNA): TGTGCCAGCAGTGGGCCCCTGGCGGGGGCCCTTATTACCTACGAGCAGTACTTC. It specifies CASSGPLAGALITYEQYF.

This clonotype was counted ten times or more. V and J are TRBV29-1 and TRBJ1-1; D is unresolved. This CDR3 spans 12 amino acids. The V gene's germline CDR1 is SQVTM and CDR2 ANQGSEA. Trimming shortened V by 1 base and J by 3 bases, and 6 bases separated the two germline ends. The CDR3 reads CSVEGLYTEAFF. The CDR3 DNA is TGCAGCGTTGAAGGTCTTTACACTGAAGCTTTCTTT.

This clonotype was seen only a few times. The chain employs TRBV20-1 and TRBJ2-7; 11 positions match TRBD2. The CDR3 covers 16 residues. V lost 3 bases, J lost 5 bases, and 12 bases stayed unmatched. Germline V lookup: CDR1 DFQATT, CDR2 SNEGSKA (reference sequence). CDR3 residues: CSASRIMTSGKHEQYF. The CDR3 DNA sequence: TGCAGTGCTAGCCGCATAATGACTAGCGGGAAGCACGAGCAGTACTTC.

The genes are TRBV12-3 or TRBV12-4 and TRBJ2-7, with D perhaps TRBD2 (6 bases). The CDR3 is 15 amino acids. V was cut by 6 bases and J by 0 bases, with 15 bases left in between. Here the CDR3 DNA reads TGTGCCAGCAGGCCCGCCGGGGGAGGCTCCTACGAGCAGTACTTC. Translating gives CASRPAGGGSYEQYF.

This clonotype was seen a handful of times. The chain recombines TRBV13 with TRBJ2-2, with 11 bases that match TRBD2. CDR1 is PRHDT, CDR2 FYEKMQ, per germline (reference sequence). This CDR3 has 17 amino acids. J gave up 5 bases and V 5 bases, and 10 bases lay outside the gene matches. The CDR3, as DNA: TGTGCCAGCAGCCAGGGACTAGCGGTACACACTACCGGGGAGCTGTTTTTT. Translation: CASSQGLAVHTTGELFF. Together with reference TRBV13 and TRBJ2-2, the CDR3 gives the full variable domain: AAGVIQSPRHLIKEKRETATLKCYPIPRHDTVYWYQQGPGQDPQFLISFYEKMQSDKGSIPDRFSAQQFSDYHSELNMSSLELGDSALYFCASSQGLAVHTTGELFFGEGSRLTVL.

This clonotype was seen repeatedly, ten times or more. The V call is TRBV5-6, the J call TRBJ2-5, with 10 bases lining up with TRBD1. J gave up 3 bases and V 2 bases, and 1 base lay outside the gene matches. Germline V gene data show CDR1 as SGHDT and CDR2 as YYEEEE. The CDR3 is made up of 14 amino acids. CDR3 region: CASSLGTGEETQYF. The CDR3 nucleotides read TGTGCCAGCAGCTTAGGGACAGGGGAAGAGACCCAGTACTTC.

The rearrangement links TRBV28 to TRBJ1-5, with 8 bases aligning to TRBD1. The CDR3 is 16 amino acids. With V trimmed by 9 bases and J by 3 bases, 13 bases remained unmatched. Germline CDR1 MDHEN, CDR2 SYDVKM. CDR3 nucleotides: TGTGCCAGTCTTCCTCCGGGACAGGTCCACAATCAGCCCCAGCATTTT. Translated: CASLPPGQVHNQPQHF.

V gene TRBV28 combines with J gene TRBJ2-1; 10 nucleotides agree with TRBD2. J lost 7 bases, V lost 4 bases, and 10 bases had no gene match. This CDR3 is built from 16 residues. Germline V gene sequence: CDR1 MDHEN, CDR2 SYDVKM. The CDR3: CASSSPLAGVFNEQFF. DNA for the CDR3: TGTGCCAGCAGTTCCCCTCTAGCGGGAGTCTTTAATGAGCAGTTCTTC.

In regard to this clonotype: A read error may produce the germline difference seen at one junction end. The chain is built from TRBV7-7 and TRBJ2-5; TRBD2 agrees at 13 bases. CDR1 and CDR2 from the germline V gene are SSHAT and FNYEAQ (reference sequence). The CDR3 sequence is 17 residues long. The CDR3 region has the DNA TGTGCTAGCAGCTCCGGGACTAGCGGGATTACAAGCGAGACCCAGTACTTC. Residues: CASSSGTSGITSETQYF.

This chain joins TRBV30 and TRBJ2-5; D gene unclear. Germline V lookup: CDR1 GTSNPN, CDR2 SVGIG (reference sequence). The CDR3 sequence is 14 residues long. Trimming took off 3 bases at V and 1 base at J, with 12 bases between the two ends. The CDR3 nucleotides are TGTGCCTGGAGCCCCCGCCGCCTCCAAGAGACCCAGTACTTC. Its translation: CAWSPRRLQETQYF. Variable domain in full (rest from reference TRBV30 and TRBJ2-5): SQTIHQWPATLVQPVGSPLSLECTVEGTSNPNLYWYRQAAGRGLQLLFYSVGIGQISSEVPQNLSASRPQDRQFILSSKKLLLSDSGFYLCAWSPRRLQETQYFGPGTRLLVL.

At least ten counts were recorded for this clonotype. DNA for the CDR3: TGCAGCGTTGAAGGGCTAGCGGGTAGAACCTACGAGCAGTACTTC. Amino acid sequence: CSVEGLAGRTYEQYF. V gene TRBV29-1 combines with J gene TRBJ2-7; TRBD2 matches at 8 bases. The CDR3 loop spans 15 amino acids. Germline V gene lookup returns CDR1 SQVTM and CDR2 ANQGSEA. J was trimmed by 2 bases and V by 1 base; bases with no gene match: 7.

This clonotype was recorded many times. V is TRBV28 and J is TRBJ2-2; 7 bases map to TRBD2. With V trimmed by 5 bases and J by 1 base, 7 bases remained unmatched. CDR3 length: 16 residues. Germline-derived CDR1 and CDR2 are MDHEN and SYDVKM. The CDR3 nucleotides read TGTGCCAGCAGTAATCCGGCTAGCGGGAACACCGGGGAGCTGTTTTTT. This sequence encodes CASSNPASGNTGELFF.

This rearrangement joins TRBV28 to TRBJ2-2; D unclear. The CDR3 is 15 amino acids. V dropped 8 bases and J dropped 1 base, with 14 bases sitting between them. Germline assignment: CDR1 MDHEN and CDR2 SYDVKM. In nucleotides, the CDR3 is TGTGCCAGCCGGATGGCCTTGCTGAACACCGGGGAGCTGTTTTTT. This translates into CASRMALLNTGELFF.

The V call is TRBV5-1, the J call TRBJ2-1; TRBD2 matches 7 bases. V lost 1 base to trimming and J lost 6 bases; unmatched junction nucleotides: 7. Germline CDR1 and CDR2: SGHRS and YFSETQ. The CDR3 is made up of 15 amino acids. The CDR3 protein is CASSLTGGRGNEQFF. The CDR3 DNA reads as TGCGCCAGCAGCTTGACGGGAGGTCGGGGCAATGAGCAGTTCTTC.

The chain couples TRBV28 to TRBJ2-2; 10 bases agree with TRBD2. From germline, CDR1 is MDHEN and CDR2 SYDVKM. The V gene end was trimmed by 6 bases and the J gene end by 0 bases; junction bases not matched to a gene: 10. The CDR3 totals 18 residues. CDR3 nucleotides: TGTGCCAGCAGCCAAGCCGCTAGCGGGAGAACGAACACCGGGGAGCTGTTTTTT. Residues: CASSQAASGRTNTGELFF. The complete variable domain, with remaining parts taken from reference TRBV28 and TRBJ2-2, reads DVKVTQSSRYLVKRTGEKVFLECVQDMDHENMFWYRQDPGLGLRLIYFSYDVKMKEKGDIPEGYSVSREKKERFSLILESASTNQTSMYLCASSQAASGRTNTGELFFGEGSRLTVL.

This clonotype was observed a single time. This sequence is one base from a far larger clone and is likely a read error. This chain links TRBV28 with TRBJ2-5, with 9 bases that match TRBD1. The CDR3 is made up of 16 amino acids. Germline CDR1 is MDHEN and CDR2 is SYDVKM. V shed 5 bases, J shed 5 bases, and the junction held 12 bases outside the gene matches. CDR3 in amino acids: CASSTQQGAMGETQYF. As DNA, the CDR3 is TGTGCCAGCAGTACCCAACAGGGGGCGATGGGTGAGACCCAGTACTTC.

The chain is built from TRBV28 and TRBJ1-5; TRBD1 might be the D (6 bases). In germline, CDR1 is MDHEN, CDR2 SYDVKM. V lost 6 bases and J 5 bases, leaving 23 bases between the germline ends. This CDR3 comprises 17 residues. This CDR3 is CASRPWEIQGRDQPQHF. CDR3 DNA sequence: TGTGCCAGCAGACCATGGGAAATACAGGGACGGGATCAGCCCCAGCATTTT.

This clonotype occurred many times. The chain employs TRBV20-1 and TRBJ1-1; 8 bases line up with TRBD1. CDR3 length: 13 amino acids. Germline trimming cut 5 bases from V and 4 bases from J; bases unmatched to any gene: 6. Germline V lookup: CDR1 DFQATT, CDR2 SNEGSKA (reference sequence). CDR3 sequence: CSAAGGAFTEAFF. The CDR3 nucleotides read TGCAGTGCTGCAGGGGGCGCGTTCACTGAAGCTTTCTTT.

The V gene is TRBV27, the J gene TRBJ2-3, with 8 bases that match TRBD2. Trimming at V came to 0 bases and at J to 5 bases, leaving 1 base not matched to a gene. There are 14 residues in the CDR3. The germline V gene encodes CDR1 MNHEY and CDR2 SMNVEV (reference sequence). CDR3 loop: CASSLSTSGDTQYF. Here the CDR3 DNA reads TGTGCCAGCAGTTTATCTACTAGCGGAGATACGCAGTATTTT.